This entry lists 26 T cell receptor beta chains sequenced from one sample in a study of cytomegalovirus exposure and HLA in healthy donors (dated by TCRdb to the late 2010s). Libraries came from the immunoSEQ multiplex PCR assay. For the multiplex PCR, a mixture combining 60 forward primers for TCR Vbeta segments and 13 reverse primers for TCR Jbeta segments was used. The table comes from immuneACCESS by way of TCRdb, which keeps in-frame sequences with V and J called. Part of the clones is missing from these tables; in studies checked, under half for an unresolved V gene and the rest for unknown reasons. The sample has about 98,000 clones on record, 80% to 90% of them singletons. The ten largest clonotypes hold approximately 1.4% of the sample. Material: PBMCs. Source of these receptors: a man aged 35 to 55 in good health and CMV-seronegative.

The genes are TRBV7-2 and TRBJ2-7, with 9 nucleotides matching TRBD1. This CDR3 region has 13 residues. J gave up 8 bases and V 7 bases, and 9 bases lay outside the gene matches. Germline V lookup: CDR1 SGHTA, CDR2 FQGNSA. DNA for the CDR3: TGTGCCAGCACAACCGGGACAGGGTCGAAGCAGTACTTC. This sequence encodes CASTTGTGSKQYF.

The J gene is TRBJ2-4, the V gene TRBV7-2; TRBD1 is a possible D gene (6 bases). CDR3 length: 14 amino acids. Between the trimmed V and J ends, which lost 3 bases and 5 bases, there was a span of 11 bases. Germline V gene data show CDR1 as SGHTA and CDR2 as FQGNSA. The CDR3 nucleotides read TGTGCCAGCAGCTTGGCACAGGGTCAAAACATTCAGTACTTC. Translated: CASSLAQGQNIQYF.

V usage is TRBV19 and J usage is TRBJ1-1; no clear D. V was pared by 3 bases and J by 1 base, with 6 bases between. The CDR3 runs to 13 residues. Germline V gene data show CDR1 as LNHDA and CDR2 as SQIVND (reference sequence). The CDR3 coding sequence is TGTGCCAGTAGTATCCTAGGGAACACTGAAGCTTTCTTT. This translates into CASSILGNTEAFF.

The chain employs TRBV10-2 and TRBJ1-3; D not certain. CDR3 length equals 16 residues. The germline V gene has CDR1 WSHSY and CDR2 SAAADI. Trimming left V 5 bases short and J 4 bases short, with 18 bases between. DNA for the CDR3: TGCGCCAGCAGTAACGAGGTACGGGGAACCGGAAACACCATATATTTT. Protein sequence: CASSNEVRGTGNTIYF.

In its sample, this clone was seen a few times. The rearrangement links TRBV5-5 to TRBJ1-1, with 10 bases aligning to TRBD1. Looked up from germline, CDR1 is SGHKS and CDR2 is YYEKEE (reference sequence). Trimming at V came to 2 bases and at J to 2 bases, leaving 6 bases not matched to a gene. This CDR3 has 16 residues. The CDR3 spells CASSFARTGGNTEAFF. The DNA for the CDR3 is TGTGCCAGCAGCTTCGCTCGGACAGGGGGTAACACTGAAGCTTTCTTT.

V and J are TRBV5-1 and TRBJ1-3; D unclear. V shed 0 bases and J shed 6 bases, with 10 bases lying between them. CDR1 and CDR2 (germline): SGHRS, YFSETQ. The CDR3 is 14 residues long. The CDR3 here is CASSLAPRENTIYF. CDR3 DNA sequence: TGCGCCAGCAGCTTGGCCCCCCGGGAAAACACCATATATTTT.

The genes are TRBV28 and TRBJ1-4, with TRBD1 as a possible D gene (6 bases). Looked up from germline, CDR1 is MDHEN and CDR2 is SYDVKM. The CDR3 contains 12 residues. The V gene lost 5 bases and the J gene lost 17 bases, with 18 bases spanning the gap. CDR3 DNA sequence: TGTGCCAGCAGTCTCGGGAGGACAGCCACTTTTTTT. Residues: CASSLGRTATFF.

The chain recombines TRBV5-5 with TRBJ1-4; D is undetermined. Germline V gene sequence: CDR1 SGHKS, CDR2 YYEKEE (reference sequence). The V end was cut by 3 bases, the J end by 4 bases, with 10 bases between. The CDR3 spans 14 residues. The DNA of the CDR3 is TGTGCCAGCAGCTCAGCGGGTAATAATGAAAAACTGTTTTTT. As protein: CASSSAGNNEKLFF. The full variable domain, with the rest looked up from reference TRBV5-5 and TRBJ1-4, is DAGVTQSPTHLIKTRGQQVTLRCSPISGHKSVSWYQQVLGQGPQFIFQYYEKEERGRGNFPDRFSARQFPNYSSELNVNALLLGDSALYLCASSSAGNNEKLFFGSGTQLSVL.

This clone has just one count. The CDR3 DNA sequence: TGTGCCAGCAGTTACCCGGGGACAGCTTCACCCCTCCACTTT. Amino acid sequence: CASSYPGTASPLHF. V gene TRBV6-6 combines with J gene TRBJ1-6, with TRBD1 matching 7 bases. V lost 2 bases and J lost 9; bases outside the gene matches: 4. CDR3 length: 14 residues. Germline V gene sequence: CDR1 MNHNY, CDR2 SVGAGI (reference sequence).

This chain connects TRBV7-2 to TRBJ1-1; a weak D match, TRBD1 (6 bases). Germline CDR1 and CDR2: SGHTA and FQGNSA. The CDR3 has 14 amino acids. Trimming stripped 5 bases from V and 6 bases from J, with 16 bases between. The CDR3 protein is CASSTTGRRAEAFF. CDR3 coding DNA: TGTGCCAGCAGCACCACAGGGAGAAGGGCTGAAGCTTTCTTT.

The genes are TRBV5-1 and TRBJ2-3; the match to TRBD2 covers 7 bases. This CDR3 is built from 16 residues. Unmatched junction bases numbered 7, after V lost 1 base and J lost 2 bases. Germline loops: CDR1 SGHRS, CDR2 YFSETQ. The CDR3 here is CASSLSTSANTDTQYF. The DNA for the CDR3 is TGCGCCAGCAGCTTGTCTACTAGCGCTAACACAGATACGCAGTATTTT.

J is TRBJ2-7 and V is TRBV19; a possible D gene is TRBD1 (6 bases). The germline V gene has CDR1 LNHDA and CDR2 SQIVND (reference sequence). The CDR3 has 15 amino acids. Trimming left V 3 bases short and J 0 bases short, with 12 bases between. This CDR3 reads CASSIAGDPSYEQYF. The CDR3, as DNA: TGTGCCAGTAGTATTGCAGGGGACCCCTCCTACGAGCAGTACTTC.

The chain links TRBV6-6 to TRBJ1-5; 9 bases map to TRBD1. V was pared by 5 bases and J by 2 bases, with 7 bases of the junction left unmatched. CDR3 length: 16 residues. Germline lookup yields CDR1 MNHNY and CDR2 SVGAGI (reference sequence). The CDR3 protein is CASSQTRTGGNQPQHF. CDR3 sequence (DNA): TGTGCCAGCAGTCAAACCCGGACAGGGGGCAATCAGCCCCAGCATTTT.

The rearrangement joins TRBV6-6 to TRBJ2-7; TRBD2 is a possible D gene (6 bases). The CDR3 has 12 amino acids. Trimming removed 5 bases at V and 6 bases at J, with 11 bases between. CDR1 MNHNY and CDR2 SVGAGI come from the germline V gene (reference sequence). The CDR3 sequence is CASSAGTCEQYF. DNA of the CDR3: TGTGCCAGCAGTGCCGGGACTTGCGAGCAGTACTTC.

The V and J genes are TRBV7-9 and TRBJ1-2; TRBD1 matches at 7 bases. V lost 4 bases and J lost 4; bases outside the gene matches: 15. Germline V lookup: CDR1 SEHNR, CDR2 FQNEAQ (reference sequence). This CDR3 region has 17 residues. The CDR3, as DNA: TGTGCCAGCAGCTCCCCAGAGTCCGGGACAGATCCCTATGGCTACACCTTC. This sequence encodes CASSSPESGTDPYGYTF. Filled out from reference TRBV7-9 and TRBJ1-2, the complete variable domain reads DTGVSQNPRHKITKRGQNVTFRCDPISEHNRLYWYRQTLGQGPEFLTYFQNEAQLEKSRLLSDRFSAERPKGSFSTLEIQRTEQGDSAMYLCASSSPESGTDPYGYTFGSGTRLTVV.

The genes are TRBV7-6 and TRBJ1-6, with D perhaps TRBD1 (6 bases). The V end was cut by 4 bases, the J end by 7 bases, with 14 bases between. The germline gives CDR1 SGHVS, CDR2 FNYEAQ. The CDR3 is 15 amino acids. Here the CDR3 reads CASSSTGSGNSPLHF. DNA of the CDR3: TGTGCCAGCAGCTCTACAGGGTCCGGGAATTCACCCCTCCACTTT. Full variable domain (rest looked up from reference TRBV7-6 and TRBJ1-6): GAGVSQSPRYKVTKRGQDVALRCDPISGHVSLYWYRQALGQGPEFLTYFNYEAQQDKSGLPNDRFSAERPEGSISTLTIQRTEQRDSAMYRCASSSTGSGNSPLHFGNGTRLTVT.

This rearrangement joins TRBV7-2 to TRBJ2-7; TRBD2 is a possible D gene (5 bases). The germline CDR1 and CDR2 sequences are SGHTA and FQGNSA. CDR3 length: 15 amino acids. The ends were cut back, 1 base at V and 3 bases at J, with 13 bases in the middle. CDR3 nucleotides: TGTGCCAGCAGCTTAGTCGGGATTTGGGACTACGAGCAGTACTTC. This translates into CASSLVGIWDYEQYF.

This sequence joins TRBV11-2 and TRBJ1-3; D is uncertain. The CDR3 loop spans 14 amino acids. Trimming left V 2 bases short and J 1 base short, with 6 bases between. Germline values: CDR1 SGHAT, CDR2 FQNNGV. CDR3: CASSLSSSGNTIYF. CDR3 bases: TGTGCCAGCAGCTTATCTAGTTCTGGAAACACCATATATTTT. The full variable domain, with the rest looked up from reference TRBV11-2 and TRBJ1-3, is EAGVAQSPRYKIIEKRQSVAFWCNPISGHATLYWYQQILGQGPKLLIQFQNNGVVDDSQLPKDRFSAERLKGVDSTLKIQPAKLEDSAVYLCASSLSSSGNTIYFGEGSWLTVV.

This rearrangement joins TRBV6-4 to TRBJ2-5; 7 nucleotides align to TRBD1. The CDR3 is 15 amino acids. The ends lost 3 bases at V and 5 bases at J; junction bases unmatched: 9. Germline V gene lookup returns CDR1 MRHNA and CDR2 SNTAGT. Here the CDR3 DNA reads TGTGCCAGCAGTGAAAGGGGGCTGATGGGGGAGACCCAGTACTTC. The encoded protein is CASSERGLMGETQYF.

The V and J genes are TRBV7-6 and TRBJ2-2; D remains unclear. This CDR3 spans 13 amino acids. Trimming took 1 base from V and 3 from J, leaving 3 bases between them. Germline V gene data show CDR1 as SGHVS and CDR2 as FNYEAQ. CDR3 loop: CASSLGDTGELFF. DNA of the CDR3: TGTGCCAGCAGCTTAGGAGACACCGGGGAGCTGTTTTTT.

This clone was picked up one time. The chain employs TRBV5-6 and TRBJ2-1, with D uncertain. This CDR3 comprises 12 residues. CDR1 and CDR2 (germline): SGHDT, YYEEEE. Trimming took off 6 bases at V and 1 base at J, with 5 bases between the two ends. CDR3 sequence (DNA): TGTGCCAGCACTCGTTCCTACAATGAGCAGTTCTTC. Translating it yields CASTRSYNEQFF.

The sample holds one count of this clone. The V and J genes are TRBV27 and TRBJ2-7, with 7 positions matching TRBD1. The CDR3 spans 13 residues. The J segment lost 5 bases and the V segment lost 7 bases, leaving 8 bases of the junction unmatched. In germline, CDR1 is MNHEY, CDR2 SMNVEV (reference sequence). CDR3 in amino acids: CASKSRQGNEQYF. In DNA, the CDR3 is TGTGCCAGCAAGAGCAGACAGGGAAACGAGCAGTACTTC.

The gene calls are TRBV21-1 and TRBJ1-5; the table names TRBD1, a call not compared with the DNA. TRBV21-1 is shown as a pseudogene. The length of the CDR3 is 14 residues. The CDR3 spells CASSHRQGDQPQHF. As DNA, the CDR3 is TGTGCCAGCAGCCATCGGCAGGGGGATCAGCCCCAGCATTTT.

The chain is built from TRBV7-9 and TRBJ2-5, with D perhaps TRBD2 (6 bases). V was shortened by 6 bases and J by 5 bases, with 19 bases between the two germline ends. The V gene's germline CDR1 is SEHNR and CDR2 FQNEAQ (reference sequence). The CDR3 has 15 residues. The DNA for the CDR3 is TGTGCCAGCAGGATGGCCCCGGGAGTTTACGAGACCCAGTACTTC. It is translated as CASRMAPGVYETQYF.

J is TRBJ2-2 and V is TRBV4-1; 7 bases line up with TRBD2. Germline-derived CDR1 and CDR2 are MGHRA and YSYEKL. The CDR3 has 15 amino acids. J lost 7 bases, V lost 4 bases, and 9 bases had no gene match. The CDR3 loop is CASSRGGGGVGELFF. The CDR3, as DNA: TGCGCCAGCAGCCGGGGGGGAGGCGGGGTCGGGGAGCTGTTTTTT.

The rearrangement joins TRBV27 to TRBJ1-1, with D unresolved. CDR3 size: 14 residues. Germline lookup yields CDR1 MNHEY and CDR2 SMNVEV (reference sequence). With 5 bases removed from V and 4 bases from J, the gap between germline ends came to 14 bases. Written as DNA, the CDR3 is TGTGCCAGCAGTAAACGTTCGAGGAGCACTGAAGCTTTCTTT. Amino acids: CASSKRSRSTEAFF.